These 6 T cell receptor beta chains came from one sample sequenced in a study of identifying expanded T cells in peripheral blood. TCRdb's table, derived via immunoSEQ multiplex PCR, lists solely in-frame clones and lacks some. In the table there are nearly 60,000 clones, approximately 89% of which are singletons. Sequenced: blood. Every receptor here comes from a person between 18 and 70 years old in good health.

V gene TRBV18 combines with J gene TRBJ2-5; either TRBD1 or TRBD2 may supply D (5 bases each). V was trimmed by 3 bases and J by 2 bases, leaving 7 bases between them. Germline V gene lookup returns CDR1 KGHSH and CDR2 LQKENI. The CDR3 runs to 13 residues. CDR3 sequence (DNA): TGTGCCAGCTCACCGGGACCTCAAGAGACCCAGTACTTC. Translating gives CASSPGPQETQYF.

The chain employs TRBV4-2 and TRBJ2-7; D may match TRBD1 or TRBD2 (5 bases each). The V and J ends lost 4 bases and 6 bases respectively, with 19 bases between them. There are 15 residues in the CDR3. Germline values: CDR1 LGHNA, CDR2 YNFKEQ. CDR3 protein: CASSRNLGENGEQYF. For the CDR3, the DNA is TGTGCCAGCAGCCGAAATTTGGGGGAAAATGGCGAGCAGTACTTC.

V is TRBV19 and J is TRBJ2-3; 10 nucleotides match TRBD2. The germline gives CDR1 LNHDA, CDR2 SQIVND (reference sequence). The V gene end was trimmed by 10 bases and the J gene end by 1 base; junction bases not matched to a gene: 5. The CDR3 has 14 residues. CDR3 protein: CATFTSGGTDTQYF. CDR3 coding DNA: TGTGCCACCTTTACTAGCGGGGGCACAGATACGCAGTATTTT.

The chain has TRBV7-8 and TRBJ1-6, with unresolved D. CDR3 length: 15 residues. V was cut by 1 base and J by 5 bases, with 9 bases left in between. Germline V gene sequence: CDR1 SGHVS, CDR2 FQNEAQ. The CDR3 coding sequence is TGTGCCAGCAGCTTAGGAATCGTTGATAATTCACCCCTCCACTTT. Its translation: CASSLGIVDNSPLHF.

This chain links TRBV7-3 with TRBJ2-1; 7 positions agree with TRBD2. Germline V gives CDR1 SGHTA, CDR2 FQGTGA. The CDR3 runs to 13 residues. V was pared by 5 bases and J by 7 bases, with 5 bases of the junction left unmatched. CDR3 residues: CASSAGRENEQFF. Here the CDR3 DNA reads TGTGCCAGCAGCGCAGGGCGGGAGAATGAGCAGTTCTTC.

The table lists this clone with a count of one. The J gene is TRBJ1-2, the V gene TRBV6-1; 7 bases are shared with TRBD1. Losses at the gene ends were 4 bases for V and 4 bases for J; bases not matched to a gene: 3. CDR3 length: 13 residues. Looked up from germline, CDR1 is MNHNS and CDR2 is SASEGT. The CDR3 nucleotides are TGTGCCAGCAGTGCGGGACAGACCTATGGCTACACCTTC. It is translated as CASSAGQTYGYTF.